This TCR beta chain was sequenced during a study of identical twins. Broader study findings: Beta clonotypes that were abundant in cord blood contained fewer insertions, a pattern absent from memory repertoires. These conclusions were based on statistical analysis (cross-sectional, not following the same donors). Weaker excess twin sharing was observed in beta out-of-frame sequences.

TCRdb redid the calling of the 5' RACE reads with MiXCR, one entry per CDR3 protein. The profile covers hundreds of thousands of distinct CDR3 sequences, with roughly 9.4% appearing a single time and approximately 5.1% taken by the ten largest. This clonotype was seen a handful of times. What it recognizes is unknown. The CDR3 runs to 16 residues. V lost 6 bases and J lost 8; bases outside the gene matches: 9. All donors were healthy, and all were Caucasian. Sequenced: memory (CD45RO+) T cells sorted from blood. This clonotype was obtained from a woman younger than 30 in good health. The chain employs TRBV12-3 or TRBV12-4 and TRBJ2-1, with 14 positions matching TRBD2. In DNA, the CDR3 is TGTGCCAGCAGCTTCGGACTAGCGGGGGGAGGGTATGAGCAGTTCTTC. Residues: CASSFGLAGGGYEQFF.